The 10 T cell receptor beta chains given below trace back to one sample, sequenced in a study of blood T cell repertoires in COVID-19. Produced via immunoSEQ multiplex PCR; TCRdb's table is partial and in-frame only. The data show about 150,000 clones, around 89% seen once. The specimen was peripheral blood. These receptors were collected from a man between 60 and 75 years old with active or convalescent COVID-19.

The chain couples TRBV4-2 to TRBJ2-5, with 11 bases that match TRBD2. Per the germline V gene, CDR1 is LGHNA and CDR2 is YNFKEQ. J gave up 1 base and V 1 base, and 8 bases lay outside the gene matches. This CDR3 comprises 18 residues. The CDR3 reads CASSQGLAGGHFQETQYF. In DNA form, the CDR3 reads TGTGCCAGCAGCCAAGGGCTAGCGGGGGGTCACTTCCAAGAGACCCAGTACTTC.

The chain is built from TRBV2 and TRBJ2-7; 7 bases are a match to TRBD1. CDR1 and CDR2 (germline): SNHLY, FYNNEI. J gave up 4 bases and V 6 bases, and 6 bases lay outside the gene matches. The CDR3 runs to 13 residues. CDR3 residues: CASSADRFYEQYF. CDR3 bases: TGTGCCAGCAGCGCGGACAGGTTTTACGAGCAGTACTTC.

The rearrangement links TRBV29-1 to TRBJ2-3, with a tentative D call TRBD1 (6 bases). The germline V gene has CDR1 SQVTM and CDR2 ANQGSEA. The V and J ends lost 2 bases and 2 bases respectively, with 14 bases between them. The CDR3 is 15 residues long. This chain's CDR3 is CSVEHRDTNTDTQYF. In nucleotides, the CDR3 is TGCAGCGTTGAACACCGGGACACAAACACAGATACGCAGTATTTT.

The gene calls are TRBV18 and TRBJ2-7; weak D call: TRBD1 (6 bases). The CDR3 consists of 13 residues. CDR1 and CDR2 from the germline V gene are KGHSH and LQKENI. Trimming stripped 3 bases from V and 0 bases from J, with 6 bases between. CDR3 protein: CASSPTGSYEQYF. The DNA of the CDR3 is TGTGCCAGCTCACCGACAGGCTCCTACGAGCAGTACTTC. Using reference TRBV18 and TRBJ2-7 for the parts outside the CDR3, the full variable domain is NAGVMQNPRHLVRRRGQEARLRCSPMKGHSHVYWYRQLPEEGLKFMVYLQKENIIDESGMPKERFSAEFPKEGPSILRIQQVVRGDSAAYFCASSPTGSYEQYFGPGTRLTVT.

This clone was detected once. V is TRBV2 and J is TRBJ1-2; 8 bases line up with TRBD1. The CDR3 spans 15 residues. Germline V gene data show CDR1 as SNHLY and CDR2 as FYNNEI. Trimming cost V 7 bases and J 1 base; bases outside gene matches: 8. This CDR3 reads CASKRTGNINYGYTF. CDR3 DNA: TGTGCCAGCAAGAGGACAGGGAATATTAACTATGGCTACACCTTC.

This chain connects TRBV7-2 to TRBJ1-4; D possibly corresponds to TRBD1 (5 bases). The germline V gene encodes CDR1 SGHTA and CDR2 FQGNSA. V was cut by 5 bases and J by 0 bases, with 13 bases left in between. CDR3 length: 16 amino acids. For the CDR3, the DNA is TGTGCCAGCAGCCCGGGGGACGGTCCAACTAATGAAAAACTGTTTTTT. Its translation: CASSPGDGPTNEKLFF.

The rearrangement uses TRBV28 and TRBJ2-4; D unclear. Germline V gene sequence: CDR1 MDHEN, CDR2 SYDVKM. The CDR3 spans 14 residues. Trimming stripped 7 bases from V and 4 bases from J, with 14 bases between. The CDR3: CASNPPQFKNIQYF. CDR3 nucleotide sequence: TGTGCCAGCAACCCTCCACAGTTTAAAAACATTCAGTACTTC.

The chain employs TRBV7-2 and TRBJ2-2, with D perhaps TRBD2 (6 bases). The CDR3 spans 15 residues. V was trimmed by 5 bases and J by 7 bases, leaving 17 bases between them. Germline loops: CDR1 SGHTA, CDR2 FQGNSA. CDR3 protein: CASSQRWGDSGELFF. The CDR3 DNA reads as TGTGCCAGCAGCCAGAGGTGGGGGGATAGCGGGGAGCTGTTTTTT.

The chain couples TRBV7-2 to TRBJ1-2, with 7 bases lining up with TRBD1. CDR1 and CDR2 from the germline V gene are SGHTA and FQGNSA. The V segment lost 1 base and the J segment 8 bases; nucleotides outside the gene matches: 7. The CDR3 is 14 residues long. The CDR3 region is CASSLDQGGAGYTF. CDR3 coding DNA: TGTGCCAGCAGCTTAGATCAGGGGGGCGCGGGCTACACCTTC.

The rearrangement joins TRBV28 to TRBJ1-1; D may be TRBD1 (6 bases). The CDR3 runs to 15 residues. The germline gives CDR1 MDHEN, CDR2 SYDVKM. Trimming left V 8 bases short and J 2 bases short, with 18 bases between. CDR3 nucleotide sequence: TGTGCCAGCTCGGTTGGGACAACAGGCAACACTGAAGCTTTCTTT. It is translated as CASSVGTTGNTEAFF.